Shown below are 22 T cell receptor beta chains from a single sample sequenced in a study of blood T cell repertoires in COVID-19. Measured with immunoSEQ multiplex PCR; TCRdb has only the in-frame clones, and not every one. The sample lists some 120,000 clones, 90% seen once, with more than 3% in the top ten. Material: peripheral blood. The receptors shown here come from a man aged 50 or older with active COVID-19.

The chain uses TRBV2 and TRBJ2-1; D not resolved. The CDR3 runs to 12 residues. V dropped 4 bases and J dropped 6 bases, with 7 bases sitting between them. The germline V gene encodes CDR1 SNHLY and CDR2 FYNNEI. This CDR3 reads CASSGAANEQFF. The CDR3 bases are TGTGCCAGCAGTGGGGCTGCCAATGAGCAGTTCTTC.

The gene calls are TRBV5-1 and TRBJ1-2; D not resolved. This CDR3 region has 14 residues. V was trimmed by 0 bases and J by 3 bases, leaving 9 bases between them. Germline assignment: CDR1 SGHRS and CDR2 YFSETQ. This chain's CDR3 is CASSLGQDDYGYTF. In DNA, the CDR3 is TGCGCCAGCAGCTTGGGTCAGGATGACTATGGCTACACCTTC. Looking up the rest from reference TRBV5-1 and TRBJ1-2 gives the full variable domain: KAGVTQTPRYLIKTRGQQVTLSCSPISGHRSVSWYQQTPGQGLQFLFEYFSETQRNKGNFPGRFSGRQFSNSRSEMNVSTLELGDSALYLCASSLGQDDYGYTFGSGTRLTVV.

This chain connects TRBV7-9 to TRBJ1-4; the D is unclear. The CDR3 contains 15 residues. Germline V CDR1 and CDR2: SEHNR, FQNEAQ (reference sequence). V gave up 2 bases and J gave up 0 bases, with 7 bases separating them. The CDR3 loop is CASSLSGATNEKLFF. For the CDR3, the DNA is TGTGCCAGCAGCTTATCCGGGGCAACTAATGAAAAACTGTTTTTT.

The chain combines TRBV19 with TRBJ1-5, with TRBD1 as a possible D gene (6 bases). Between the trimmed V and J ends, which lost 2 bases and 7 bases, there was a span of 18 bases. Germline V gene data show CDR1 as LNHDA and CDR2 as SQIVND (reference sequence). The CDR3 runs to 16 residues. CDR3 sequence (DNA): TGTGCCAGTAGTATATCTCGAGGAACAGGGAGACAGCCCCAGCATTTT. Residues: CASSISRGTGRQPQHF.

The CDR3 protein is CASSVIRETQYF. The CDR3 DNA sequence: TGCGCCAGCAGTGTAATCAGGGAGACCCAGTACTTC. The gene calls are TRBV10-2 and TRBJ2-5; D not certain. V was pared by 4 bases and J by 5 bases, with 8 bases between. The CDR3 is 12 amino acids. Germline values: CDR1 WSHSY, CDR2 SAAADI.

The CDR3 DNA is TGCGCCAGCAGCCAAGTAAAGCGACTGACAGGCGATGAGCAGTTCTTC. Protein sequence: CASSQVKRLTGDEQFF. V gene TRBV4-1 combines with J gene TRBJ2-1, with D possibly TRBD1 on 6 matching bases. V was trimmed by 1 base and J by 8 bases, leaving 18 bases between them. Germline V gene lookup returns CDR1 MGHRA and CDR2 YSYEKL. The CDR3 has 16 amino acids.

Note on this clone: In the same sample, other DNA sequences code for this CDR3. CDR3 coding DNA: TGCGCCAGCAGCTTGGTCGGGACAGGGAACACTGAAGCTTTCTTT. Its protein is CASSLVGTGNTEAFF. This rearrangement joins TRBV5-1 to TRBJ1-1; TRBD1 aligns across 8 bases. Germline V gene lookup returns CDR1 SGHRS and CDR2 YFSETQ. This CDR3 is 15 amino acids long. The V segment lost 0 bases and the J segment 1 base; nucleotides outside the gene matches: 2.

The rearrangement uses TRBV29-1 and TRBJ1-1, with 7 bases aligning to TRBD1. J was trimmed by 4 bases and V by 4 bases; bases with no gene match: 9. The CDR3 contains 14 residues. Per germline, CDR1 SQVTM and CDR2 ANQGSEA. CDR3 sequence (DNA): TGCAGCGTTGCCCAGGACAGGTTGGGCACTGAAGCTTTCTTT. Its protein is CSVAQDRLGTEAFF.

This clone has just one count. The rearrangement uses TRBV3-1 (or the pseudogene TRBV3-2) and TRBJ2-3; 7 bases are shared with TRBD2. The CDR3 spans 17 residues. Germline lookup yields CDR1 LGHDT and CDR2 YNNKEL (reference sequence). The V gene end was trimmed by 0 bases and the J gene end by 1 base; junction bases not matched to a gene: 7. CDR3 protein: CASSQDIVGGGTDTQYF. For the CDR3, the DNA is TGTGCCAGCAGCCAAGATATCGTGGGGGGGGGCACAGATACGCAGTATTTT.

The chain is built from TRBV29-1 and TRBJ1-2; possibly TRBD1 for D (6 bases). The V end lost 6 bases, the J end lost 5 bases, and 13 bases lay between the germline ends. CDR1 and CDR2 (germline): SQVTM, ANQGSEA. The CDR3 covers 12 residues. CDR3 protein: CSVGWGQYGYTF. As DNA, the CDR3 is TGCAGCGTGGGCTGGGGGCAGTATGGCTACACCTTC.

V and J are TRBV6-5 and TRBJ1-5; 9 nucleotides match TRBD1. The CDR3 length is 15 residues. Looked up from germline, CDR1 is MNHEY and CDR2 is SVGAGI. Trimming at V came to 6 bases and at J to 4 bases, leaving 7 bases not matched to a gene. The CDR3 coding sequence is TGTGCCAGCAGCTCGACCGGGACAGGGAATCAGCCCCAGCATTTT. This gives the protein CASSSTGTGNQPQHF.

The rearrangement uses TRBV9 and TRBJ2-2, with TRBD1 matching 7 bases. Germline assignment: CDR1 SGDLS and CDR2 YYNGEE. V gave up 4 bases and J gave up 1 base; unmatched junction bases: 4. The CDR3 spans 15 residues. In DNA form, the CDR3 reads TGTGCCAGCAGCAGGGGACAGCGGAACACCGGGGAGCTGTTTTTT. Its translation is CASSRGQRNTGELFF.

This sequence joins TRBV20-1 and TRBJ1-1; TRBD1 matches 7 bases. The CDR3 sequence is 15 residues long. Germline V lookup: CDR1 DFQATT, CDR2 SNEGSKA (reference sequence). With V trimmed by 3 bases and J by 1 base, 8 bases remained unmatched. The CDR3 DNA is TGCAGTGCTAGTCCGGGACAGTGGGCGAACACTGAAGCTTTCTTT. Protein: CSASPGQWANTEAFF.

The chain employs TRBV2 and TRBJ2-7, with D uncertain. CDR1 is SNHLY, CDR2 FYNNEI, per germline. The V and J ends lost 1 base and 3 bases respectively, with 10 bases between them. The CDR3 runs 14 residues. The CDR3 sequence is CASSEGPAGYEQYV. In DNA form, the CDR3 reads TGTGCCAGCAGTGAAGGCCCCGCCGGCTACGAGCAGTACGTC.

The genes are TRBV2 and TRBJ2-5; D is perhaps TRBD2 (6 bases). The germline CDR1 and CDR2 sequences are SNHLY and FYNNEI. The CDR3 is 15 amino acids. The germline V and J ends were trimmed by 3 bases and 2 bases, with 13 bases remaining between them. The DNA for the CDR3 is TGTGCCAGCAGTGAGGGACTTCTGGGGCAAGAGACCCAGTACTTC. Protein: CASSEGLLGQETQYF.

V gene TRBV6-5 combines with J gene TRBJ1-2; the match to TRBD1 covers 8 bases. V was pared by 5 bases and J by 6 bases, with 11 bases of the junction left unmatched. This CDR3 spans 15 amino acids. The germline CDR1 and CDR2 sequences are MNHEY and SVGAGI. CDR3 DNA sequence: TGTGCCAGCAGTCGGCTGACAGGGGTTCCCCATGGCTACACCTTC. It specifies CASSRLTGVPHGYTF.

The rearrangement links TRBV5-1 to TRBJ2-7, with D possibly matching TRBD1 (5 bases). This CDR3 contains 14 residues. CDR1 SGHRS and CDR2 YFSETQ come from the germline V gene. V gave up 2 bases and J gave up 4 bases, with 13 bases separating them. The CDR3 loop is CASSLGRGLYEQYF. CDR3 nucleotide sequence: TGCGCCAGCAGCTTAGGTAGGGGTTTGTACGAGCAGTACTTC.

The V gene is TRBV6-5, the J gene TRBJ2-7; 11 bases are a match to TRBD2. CDR3 length equals 15 residues. Germline lookup yields CDR1 MNHEY and CDR2 SVGAGI. Trimming removed 8 bases from V and 4 bases from J; junction bases left unmatched: 10. The CDR3 DNA is TGTGCCAGCCGCCGGAGGGGACTAGCGGTATACGAGCAGTACGTC. This gives the protein CASRRRGLAVYEQYV.

V usage is TRBV18 and J usage is TRBJ2-1; 8 bases map to TRBD1. V dropped 0 bases and J dropped 16; count of bases not matched to a gene: 8. Per germline, CDR1 KGHSH and CDR2 LQKENI. CDR3 length: 13 amino acids. The CDR3 here is CASSPPTRDRRFF. CDR3 nucleotides: TGTGCCAGCTCACCACCAACCCGGGACAGGCGTTTCTTC.

J is TRBJ1-3 and V is TRBV5-1, with a tentative D call TRBD1 (6 bases). V dropped 4 bases and J dropped 0 bases, with 20 bases sitting between them. The CDR3 extends over 18 amino acids. Germline-derived CDR1 and CDR2 are SGHRS and YFSETQ. In DNA, the CDR3 is TGCGCCAGCAGCGAAGGACCCGGGACACATCTCTCTGGAAACACCATATATTTT. Translating gives CASSEGPGTHLSGNTIYF.

This chain links TRBV11-2 with TRBJ1-3, with a weak D call TRBD1 (5 bases). The CDR3 loop spans 15 amino acids. V was clipped by 7 bases and J by 2 bases, with 15 bases between them. The germline CDR1 and CDR2 sequences are SGHAT and FQNNGV. DNA of the CDR3: TGTGCCAGCACTTTTTGGACATTCACTGGAAACACCATATATTTT. Translated: CASTFWTFTGNTIYF.

The chain carries TRBV11-2 and TRBJ1-1; D is perhaps TRBD1 (5 bases). CDR3 length: 14 amino acids. Germline loops: CDR1 SGHAT, CDR2 FQNNGV. Trimming cost V 1 base and J 6 bases, with 12 bases left between them. CDR3 amino acids: CASSLVQGWAEAFF. For the CDR3, the DNA is TGTGCCAGCAGCTTAGTTCAGGGATGGGCTGAAGCTTTCTTT.